This paragraph reports one TCR beta chain. Source study methods: The assay estimated nucleated cells by amplifying reference gene primers. Profiled with immunoSEQ multiplex PCR; TCRdb holds only in-frame clones, not every one. V and J calls and clone size are those listed in that table; D and trimming were worked out from the DNA. This sample has about 140,000 clones; about nine tenths occur once, and the top ten carry approximately 10%. V gave up 4 bases and J gave up 4 bases, with 17 bases separating them. The germline gives CDR1 SGHTA, CDR2 FQGNSA. The CDR3 is 16 residues long. The sample belongs to a study of blood T cell repertoires in COVID-19. Overall study: Spain, Italy and the United States supplied samples that represented acute and convalescent COVID-19. The analysed material was cDNA or gDNA that came from T cells, B-cell-depleted T cells, or PBMCs.

Sequenced: peripheral blood. The receptor was isolated from a man aged 50 to 59 with active or convalescent COVID-19. The chain is built from TRBV7-2 and TRBJ2-1, with a weak D call TRBD1 (5 bases). The CDR3 region is CASSWGPGGTYNEQFF. The CDR3 DNA reads TGTGCCAGCAGCTGGGGCCCTGGCGGAACGTACAATGAGCAGTTCTTC.